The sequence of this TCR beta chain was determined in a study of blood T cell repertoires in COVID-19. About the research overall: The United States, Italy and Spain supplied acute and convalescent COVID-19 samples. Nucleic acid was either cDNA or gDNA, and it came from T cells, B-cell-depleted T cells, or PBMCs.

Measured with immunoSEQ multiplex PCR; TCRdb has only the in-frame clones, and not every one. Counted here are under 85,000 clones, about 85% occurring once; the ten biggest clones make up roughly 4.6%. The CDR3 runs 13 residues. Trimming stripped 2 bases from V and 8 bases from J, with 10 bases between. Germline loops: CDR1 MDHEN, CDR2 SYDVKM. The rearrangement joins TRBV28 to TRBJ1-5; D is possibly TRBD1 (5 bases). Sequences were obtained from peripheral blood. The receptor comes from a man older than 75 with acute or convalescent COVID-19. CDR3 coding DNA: TGTGCCAGCAGTTTAGGGGCGATTGAGCCCCAGCATTTT. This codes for CASSLGAIEPQHF.